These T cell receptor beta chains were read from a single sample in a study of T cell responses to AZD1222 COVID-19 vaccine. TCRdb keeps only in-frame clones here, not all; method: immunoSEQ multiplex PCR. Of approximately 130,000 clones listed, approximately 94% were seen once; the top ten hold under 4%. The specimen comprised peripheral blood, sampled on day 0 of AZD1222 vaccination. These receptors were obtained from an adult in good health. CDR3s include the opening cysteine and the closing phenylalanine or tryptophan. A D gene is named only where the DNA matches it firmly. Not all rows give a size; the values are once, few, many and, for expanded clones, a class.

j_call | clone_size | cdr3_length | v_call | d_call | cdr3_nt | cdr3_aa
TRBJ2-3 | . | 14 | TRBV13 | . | TGTGCCAGCAGCGGCGACTTCCCTGGAGATACGCAGTATTTT | CASSGDFPGDTQYF
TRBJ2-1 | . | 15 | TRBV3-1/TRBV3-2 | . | TGTGCCAGCAGCCCCCAGGGAGGTTCCTACAATGAGCAGTTCTTC | CASSPQGGSYNEQFF
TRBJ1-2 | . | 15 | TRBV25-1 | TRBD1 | TGTGCCAGCAGTGCCGGGACAGGGGTCACCTATGGCTACACCTTC | CASSAGTGVTYGYTF
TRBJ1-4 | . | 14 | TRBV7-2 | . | TGTGCCAGCAGCTCCCGGGGGGCAGGCGAAAAACTGTTTTTT | CASSSRGAGEKLFF
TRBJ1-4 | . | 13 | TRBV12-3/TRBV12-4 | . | TGTGCCACAAGGGCAGGCGCTAATGAAAAACTGTTTTTT | CATRAGANEKLFF
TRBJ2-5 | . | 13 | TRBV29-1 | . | TGCAGCGCCGGACAAGGAAATGCAGGGACCCAGTACTTC | CSAGQGNAGTQYF
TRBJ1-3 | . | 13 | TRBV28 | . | TGTGCCAGCAGATTGGGGGTAGGAGACACCATATATTTT | CASRLGVGDTIYF
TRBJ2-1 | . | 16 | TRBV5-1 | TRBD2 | TGCGCCAGCAGCCAGTGGACTAGCGGGAGTTACAATGAGCAGTTCTTC | CASSQWTSGSYNEQFF
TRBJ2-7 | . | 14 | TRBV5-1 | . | TGCGCCAGCAGCTCCGGGGTCGTTCGCTACGAGCAGTACTTC | CASSSGVVRYEQYF
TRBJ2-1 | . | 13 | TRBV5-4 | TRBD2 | TGTGCCAGCGGACTAGTCAGTGTGGATGAGCAGTTCTTC | CASGLVSVDEQFF
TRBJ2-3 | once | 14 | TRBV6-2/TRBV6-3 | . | TGTGCCAGCAGTTACCACTCACGCCCAGATACGCAGTATTTT | CASSYHSRPDTQYF
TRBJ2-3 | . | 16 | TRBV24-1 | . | TGTGCCACCAGTGATAAGCGCAGCGGAGAAACAGATACGCAGTATTTT | CATSDKRSGETDTQYF
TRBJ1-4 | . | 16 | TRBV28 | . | TGTGCCAGCAGTCCTATAAGAGCCCGGTATAATGAAAAACTGTTTTTT | CASSPIRARYNEKLFF
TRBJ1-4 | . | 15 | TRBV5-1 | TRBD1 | TGCGCCAGCAGCTTGGGTGGGACAGGGTTTGAAAAACTGTTTTTT | CASSLGGTGFEKLFF
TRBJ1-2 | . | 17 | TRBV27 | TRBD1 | TGTGCCAGCAGTTTATACCTACCCCAGGGGGCTCCCTATGGCTACACCTTC | CASSLYLPQGAPYGYTF
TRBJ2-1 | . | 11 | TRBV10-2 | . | TGCGCCAGCACTGCGTCCATCGAGCAGTTCTTC | CASTASIEQFF
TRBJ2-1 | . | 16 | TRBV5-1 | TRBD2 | TGCGCCAGCAGCCTACTAGCGGGAGTTACCTCCAATGAGCAGTTCTTC | CASSLLAGVTSNEQFF
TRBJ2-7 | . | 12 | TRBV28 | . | TGTGCCAGCAGTCCCAGCGAATACGAGCAGTACTTC | CASSPSEYEQYF
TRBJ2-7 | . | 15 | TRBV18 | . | TGTGCCAGCTCACCAAACCCGGACCCTGACGCCGAGCAGTACTTC | CASSPNPDPDAEQYF
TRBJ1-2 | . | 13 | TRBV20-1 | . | TGCAGTGCTAGTCAAGGGGGTTACTATGGCTACACCTTC | CSASQGGYYGYTF
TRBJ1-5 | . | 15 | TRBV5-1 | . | TGCGCCAGCAGCCTCACCCCGGATAGCAATCAGCCCCAGCATTTT | CASSLTPDSNQPQHF
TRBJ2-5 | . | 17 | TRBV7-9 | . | TGTGCCAGCAGGGCAGGGGCGGCTGTGGAGACCCAAGAGACCCAGTACTTC | CASRAGAAVETQETQYF
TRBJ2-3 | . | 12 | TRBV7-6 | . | TGTGCCAGCAGCCTAGATTCGGATACGCAGTATTTT | CASSLDSDTQYF
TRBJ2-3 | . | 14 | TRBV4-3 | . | TGCGCCAGCAGCCAAGACACGAGCACAGATACGCAGTATTTT | CASSQDTSTDTQYF
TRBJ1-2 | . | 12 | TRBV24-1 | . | TGTGCCACCAGGGCTCCCGGGGGAGGCTACACCTTC | CATRAPGGGYTF
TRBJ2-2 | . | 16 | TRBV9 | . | TGTGCCAGCAGCCCCCGACCTGAAGGGTGGGCCGGGGAGCTGTTTTTT | CASSPRPEGWAGELFF
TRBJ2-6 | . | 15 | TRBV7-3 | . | TGTGCCAGCAGCATAACTCGCTCTGGGGCCAACGTCCTGACTTTC | CASSITRSGANVLTF
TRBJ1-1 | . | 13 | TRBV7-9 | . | TGTGCCAGCAGCCGCGGGACACTGGACGAAGCTTTCTTT | CASSRGTLDEAFF
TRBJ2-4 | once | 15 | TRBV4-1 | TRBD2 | TGCGCCAGCAGCCAGTTAGCGGGAGCCAAAAACATTCAGTACTTC | CASSQLAGAKNIQYF
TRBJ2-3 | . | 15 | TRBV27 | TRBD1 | TGTGCCAGCAGCGAGAACAGGGGAATTGCAGATACGCAGTATTTT | CASSENRGIADTQYF
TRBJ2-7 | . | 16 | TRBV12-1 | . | TGTGCCAGCAGCTTTGGGGGACGCTTTCAGATTGACGAGCAGTACTTC | CASSFGGRFQIDEQYF
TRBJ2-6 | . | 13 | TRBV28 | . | TGTGCCAGCATACGCTCTGGGGCCAACGTCCTGACTTTC | CASIRSGANVLTF
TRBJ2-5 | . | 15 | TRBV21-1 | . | TGTGCCAGCAGCAAAGGACAGGGGGCGCAAGAGACCCAGTACTTC | CASSKGQGAQETQYF
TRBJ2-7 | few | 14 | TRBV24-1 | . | TGTGCCACCAGTGATTTGTTTACGGTTTACGAGCAGTACTTC | CATSDLFTVYEQYF
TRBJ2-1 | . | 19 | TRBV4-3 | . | TGCGCCAGCAGCCAACGCGGTTCGGTTAAGAGCGGGTACTACAATGAGCAGTTCTTC | CASSQRGSVKSGYYNEQFF
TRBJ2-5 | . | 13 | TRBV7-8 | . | TGTGCCAGCAGCGGGCGACCCCAAGAGACCCAGTACTTC | CASSGRPQETQYF
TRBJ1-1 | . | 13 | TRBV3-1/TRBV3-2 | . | TGTGCCAGCAGCCAGCACCCGGACGCTGAAGCTTTCTTT | CASSQHPDAEAFF
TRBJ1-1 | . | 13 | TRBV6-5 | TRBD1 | TGTGCCAGCAGGGACGGGGACAGGGTTGAAGCTTTCTTT | CASRDGDRVEAFF
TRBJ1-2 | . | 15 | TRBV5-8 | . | TGTGCCAGCAGCTTGGGCGGACAAGCTAACTATGGCTACACCTTC | CASSLGGQANYGYTF
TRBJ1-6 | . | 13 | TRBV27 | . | TGTGCCAGCAGGATTTGGGGTAATTCACCCCTCCACTTT | CASRIWGNSPLHF
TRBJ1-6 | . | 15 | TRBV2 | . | TGTGCCAGCAGTGAAGGGGGCTCCTATAATTCACCCCTCCACTTT | CASSEGGSYNSPLHF
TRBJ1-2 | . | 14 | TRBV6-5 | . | TGTGCCCGCAACCGGGCAGGTCAACTGGGGGGCTACACCTTC | CARNRAGQLGGYTF
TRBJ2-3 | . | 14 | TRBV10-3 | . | TGTGCCATCAGTGAGTCGACCGGAGGGGATACGCAGTATTTT | CAISESTGGDTQYF
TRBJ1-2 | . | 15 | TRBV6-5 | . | TGTGCCAGCAAGGTACCACCATCCTATACTTATGGCTACACCTTC | CASKVPPSYTYGYTF
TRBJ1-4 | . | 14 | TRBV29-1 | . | TGCAGCGTTGGGGTGGGTCAATTAAATGAAAAACTGTTTTTT | CSVGVGQLNEKLFF
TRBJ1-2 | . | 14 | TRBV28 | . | TGTGCCAGCAGTAGATTCAGGACAAGAAATCGCTACACCTTC | CASSRFRTRNRYTF
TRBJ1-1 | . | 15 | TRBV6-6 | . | TGTGCCAGCAGTGACGCCACGGGGGGGCCCACTGAAGCTTTCTTT | CASSDATGGPTEAFF
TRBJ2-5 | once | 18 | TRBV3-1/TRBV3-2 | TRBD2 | TGTGCCAGCAGCCAAGAAATAGGGGCTAGCGGGAGGAGGGAGACCCAGTACTTC | CASSQEIGASGRRETQYF
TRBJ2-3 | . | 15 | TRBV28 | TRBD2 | TGTGCCAGCAGTTTAGCGGGAGGGCCTAAAGATACGCAGTATTTT | CASSLAGGPKDTQYF
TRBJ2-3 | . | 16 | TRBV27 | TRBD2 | TGTGCCAGCAGTTGGACTAGCGGGAGGACCGCAGATACGCAGTATTTT | CASSWTSGRTADTQYF
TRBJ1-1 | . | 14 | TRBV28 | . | TGTGCCAGCAGTTCGCCTGACGGGAACACTGAAGCTTTCTTT | CASSSPDGNTEAFF
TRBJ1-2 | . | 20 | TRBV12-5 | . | TGTGCTAGTGGTTTGGTACTGTTCCCCGCCCGTCACAACTCTAACTATGGCTACACCTTC | CASGLVLFPARHNSNYGYTF
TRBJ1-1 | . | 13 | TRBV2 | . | TGTGCCAGCAGTGAACAGGGAAACACTGAAGCTTTCTTT | CASSEQGNTEAFF
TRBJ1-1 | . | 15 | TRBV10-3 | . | TGTGCCATCAGTGAGTTTGGAGCAACGAACACTGAAGCTTTCTTT | CAISEFGATNTEAFF
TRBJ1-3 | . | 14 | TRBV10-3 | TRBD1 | TGTGCCACTCTGGACAGGGCGTCTGGAAACACCATATATTTT | CATLDRASGNTIYF